A single sample is the source of the 17 T cell receptor beta chains below, sequenced in a study of cytomegalovirus exposure and HLA in healthy donors. Primers included in the PCR were 60 Vbeta and 13 Jbeta primers. Profiling relied on immunoSEQ multiplex PCR, and the TCRdb table lists in-frame clones only, not all of them. The sample has about 150,000 clones, about 81% seen once. The sample taken for sequencing was PBMCs. These receptors were taken from a man aged 25-45 years in good health and CMV-seronegative.

The V gene is TRBV5-5, the J gene TRBJ2-7, with D possibly matching TRBD2 (5 bases). V was clipped by 0 bases and J by 3 bases, with 16 bases between them. Germline-derived CDR1 and CDR2 are SGHKS and YYEKEE (reference sequence). This CDR3 has 16 residues. The CDR3 region is CASSLALKGVSYEQYF. The CDR3 DNA reads TGTGCCAGCAGCTTGGCCTTAAAGGGAGTAAGCTACGAGCAGTACTTC.

The chain has TRBV29-1 and TRBJ2-3; unclear D gene. This CDR3 is built from 14 residues. Germline V gives CDR1 SQVTM, CDR2 ANQGSEA. Trimming took 6 bases from V and 4 from J, leaving 17 bases between them. In DNA form, the CDR3 reads TGCAGCGTGTCTCCTCCACCCCGAGCAGATACGCAGTATTTT. It translates to CSVSPPPRADTQYF.

V and J are TRBV6-1 and TRBJ2-1, with TRBD2 as a possible D gene (6 bases). V gave up 1 base and J gave up 2 bases, with 6 bases separating them. This CDR3 spans 14 amino acids. The V gene's germline CDR1 is MNHNS and CDR2 SASEGT. As DNA, the CDR3 is TGTGCCAGCAGTGAAGAGCGGGCCTACAATGAGCAGTTCTTC. Translating it yields CASSEERAYNEQFF.

The V call is TRBV6-5, the J call TRBJ2-5; 9 nucleotides line up with TRBD2. The DNA end favors TRBJ2-7, so the J call may be wrong. The CDR3 is made up of 16 amino acids. Germline V gene data show CDR1 as MNHEY and CDR2 as SVGAGI. The CDR3 here is CASSLSGLALVYEQYF. The DNA of the CDR3 is TGTGCCAGCAGTTTATCGGGACTAGCCCTCGTCTACGAGCAGTACTTC.

The chain employs TRBV7-8 and TRBJ2-1; 9 bases match TRBD1. Germline lookup yields CDR1 SGHVS and CDR2 FQNEAQ. The ends lost 5 bases at V and 4 bases at J; junction bases unmatched: 12. There are 17 residues in the CDR3. The CDR3, as DNA: TGTGCCAGCAGCCGAGATTCCGGGACAGGGATATACAATGAGCAGTTCTTC. It specifies CASSRDSGTGIYNEQFF.

The V and J genes are TRBV28 and TRBJ2-3; TRBD2 might be the D (6 bases). CDR3 length equals 14 residues. Trimming removed 6 bases from V and 5 bases from J, with 15 bases in between. In germline, CDR1 is MDHEN, CDR2 SYDVKM. The CDR3 region is CASSGGVARDTQYF. In DNA form, the CDR3 reads TGTGCCAGCAGCGGCGGGGTGGCTAGAGATACGCAGTATTTT.

The chain carries TRBV5-1 and TRBJ2-5; 8 bases line up with TRBD1. This CDR3 comprises 14 residues. V was clipped by 4 bases and J by 6 bases; unmatched bases: 8. In germline, CDR1 is SGHRS, CDR2 YFSETQ. The CDR3 here is CASSDLQGEKTQYF. CDR3 nucleotide sequence: TGCGCCAGCAGCGATCTACAGGGGGAAAAGACCCAGTACTTC.

The chain carries TRBV28 and TRBJ1-4, with D unresolved. The CDR3 length is 15 residues. V was trimmed by 2 bases and J by 8 bases, leaving 15 bases between them. The germline CDR1 and CDR2 sequences are MDHEN and SYDVKM. CDR3 region: CASSLQIGGSEKLFF. The CDR3 DNA sequence: TGTGCCAGCAGTTTACAGATCGGAGGATCAGAAAAACTGTTTTTT.

CDR3 sequence: CASGAGGLEWEQYF. As DNA, the CDR3 is TGTGCCAGTGGAGCGGGAGGCCTCGAGTGGGAGCAGTACTTC. This chain joins TRBV6-1 and TRBJ2-7, with 9 bases lining up with TRBD2. This CDR3 spans 14 amino acids. V lost 9 bases to trimming and J lost 7 bases; unmatched junction nucleotides: 13. Germline CDR1 reads MNHNS; CDR2 reads SASEGT.

The chain carries TRBV9 and TRBJ2-2; D is ambiguous. Germline lookup yields CDR1 SGDLS and CDR2 YYNGEE. V was trimmed by 4 bases and J by 7 bases, leaving 11 bases between them. The CDR3 has 13 residues. CDR3 sequence (DNA): TGTGCCAGCAGCCCAGCCCCGGGCGGGGAGCTGTTTTTT. Translation: CASSPAPGGELFF.

This clone appeared once. This sequence joins TRBV6-5 and TRBJ2-7, with a weak D call TRBD1 (6 bases). Germline CDR1 is MNHEY and CDR2 is SVGAGI. The V gene lost 5 bases and the J gene lost 5 bases, with 16 bases spanning the gap. The CDR3 sequence is 14 residues long. The CDR3 spells CASSRTEGPNEQYF. CDR3 DNA sequence: TGTGCCAGCAGTCGGACAGAAGGACCAAACGAGCAGTACTTC.

The chain employs TRBV9 and TRBJ2-2; 9 bases map to TRBD1. In germline, CDR1 is SGDLS, CDR2 YYNGEE. CDR3 size: 16 residues. The V gene end was trimmed by 3 bases and the J gene end by 5 bases; junction bases not matched to a gene: 8. The CDR3 loop reads CASSAHRGQLTGELFF. For the CDR3, the DNA is TGTGCCAGCAGCGCCCACAGGGGGCAACTAACCGGGGAGCTGTTTTTT.

This clone was recorded once. The chain carries TRBV5-5 and TRBJ1-2, with 8 bases lining up with TRBD1. Germline trimming cut 4 bases from V and 7 bases from J; bases unmatched to any gene: 6. The length of the CDR3 is 13 residues. Germline V gene lookup returns CDR1 SGHKS and CDR2 YYEKEE (reference sequence). The CDR3 loop reads CASSTTGVAGYTF. CDR3 sequence (DNA): TGTGCCAGCAGCACGACAGGGGTGGCTGGCTACACCTTC. Supplemented by reference TRBV5-5 and TRBJ1-2, the full variable domain reads DAGVTQSPTHLIKTRGQQVTLRCSPISGHKSVSWYQQVLGQGPQFIFQYYEKEERGRGNFPDRFSARQFPNYSSELNVNALLLGDSALYLCASSTTGVAGYTFGSGTRLTVV.

In this sample, this clone turned up once. The chain carries TRBV27 and TRBJ2-7, with 10 bases matching TRBD2. Germline CDR1 is MNHEY and CDR2 is SMNVEV (reference sequence). CDR3 length: 12 residues. Unmatched junction bases numbered 5, after V lost 4 bases and J lost 11 bases. DNA for the CDR3: TGTGCCAGCAGTTCTTTAGCGGGGGGAGAGTACTTC. Its translation is CASSSLAGGEYF.

The rearrangement links TRBV5-5 to TRBJ2-3; 16 nucleotides align to TRBD2. Germline V gene lookup returns CDR1 SGHKS and CDR2 YYEKEE (reference sequence). Trimming removed 2 bases from V and 3 bases from J; junction bases left unmatched: 6. The CDR3 runs to 18 residues. The CDR3 bases are TGTGCCAGCAGCTTCCGGAGGGGACTAGCGGGGGGGACAGATACGCAGTATTTT. Translated, it gives CASSFRRGLAGGTDTQYF.

The gene calls are TRBV2 and TRBJ2-1, with TRBD2 matching 7 bases. CDR1 and CDR2 (germline): SNHLY, FYNNEI. Germline trimming cut 5 bases from V and 5 bases from J; bases unmatched to any gene: 9. The CDR3 length is 15 residues. The chain's CDR3 is CASSRAGDKDNEQFF. For the CDR3, the DNA is TGTGCCAGCAGTAGGGCGGGAGACAAGGACAATGAGCAGTTCTTC.

The chain uses TRBV5-1 and TRBJ2-3, with D possibly matching TRBD1 (5 bases). The V gene lost 4 bases and the J gene lost 2 bases, with 11 bases spanning the gap. This CDR3 region has 14 residues. Germline V CDR1 and CDR2: SGHRS, YFSETQ. The CDR3 DNA reads TGCGCCAGCAGCCGACAGTCATCCACAGATACGCAGTATTTT. It translates to CASSRQSSTDTQYF.